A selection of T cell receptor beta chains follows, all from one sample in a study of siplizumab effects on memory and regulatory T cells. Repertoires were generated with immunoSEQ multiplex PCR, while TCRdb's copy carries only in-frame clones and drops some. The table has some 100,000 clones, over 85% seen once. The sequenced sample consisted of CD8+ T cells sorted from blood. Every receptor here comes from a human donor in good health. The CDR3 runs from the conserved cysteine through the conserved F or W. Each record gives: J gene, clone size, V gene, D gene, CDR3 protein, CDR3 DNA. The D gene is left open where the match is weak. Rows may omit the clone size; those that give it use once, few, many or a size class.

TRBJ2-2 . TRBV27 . CASRTGLTGELFF TGTGCCAGCAGAACAGGGTTGACCGGGGAGCTGTTTTTT
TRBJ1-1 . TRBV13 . CASSLVTEAFF TGTGCCAGCAGCTTAGTCACTGAAGCTTTCTTT
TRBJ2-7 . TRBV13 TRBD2 CASKPNRGAYEQYF TGTGCCAGCAAACCTAACCGGGGGGCCTACGAGCAGTACTTC
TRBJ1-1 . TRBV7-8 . CASSLVGGVNTEAFF TGTGCCAGCAGCTTAGTCGGGGGGGTTAACACTGAAGCTTTCTTT
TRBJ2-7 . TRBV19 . CASSIAWTDSYEQYF TGTGCCAGTAGTATAGCCTGGACAGATTCCTACGAGCAGTACTTC
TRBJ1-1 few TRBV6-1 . CASSDWVGGTEAFF TGTGCCAGCAGTGATTGGGTCGGGGGCACTGAAGCTTTCTTT
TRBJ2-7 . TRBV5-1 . CASSLEGGSPTGQYF TGCGCCAGCAGCTTGGAGGGCGGATCTCCAACTGGGCAGTACTTC
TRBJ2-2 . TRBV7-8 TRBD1 CASSFLYRGRAGELFF TGTGCCAGCAGCTTCCTTTACAGGGGGCGCGCCGGGGAGCTGTTTTTT
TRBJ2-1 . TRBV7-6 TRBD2 CASSLRSGGLDNEQFF TGTGCCAGCAGCTTACGGTCGGGAGGGCTTGACAATGAGCAGTTCTTC
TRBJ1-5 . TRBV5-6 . CASSPGGYSNQPQHF TGTGCCAGCAGCCCCGGGGGGTATAGCAATCAGCCCCAGCATTTT
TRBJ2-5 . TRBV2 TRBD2 CASRGLEGTQYF TGTGCCAGCAGGGGACTAGAGGGGACCCAGTACTTC
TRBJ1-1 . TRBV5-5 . CASSPGGRWAFF TGTGCCAGCAGCCCCGGCGGAAGATGGGCTTTCTTT
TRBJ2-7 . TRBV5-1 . CASGGLPSYEQYF TGCGCCAGCGGGGGACTCCCGTCCTACGAGCAGTACTTC
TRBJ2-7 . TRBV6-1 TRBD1 CASIGGGTGAYEQYF TGTGCCAGCATCGGAGGTGGGACAGGGGCCTACGAGCAGTACTTC
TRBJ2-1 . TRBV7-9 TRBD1 CASSPGQGVGNEQFF TGTGCCAGCAGCCCTGGACAGGGGGTTGGCAATGAGCAGTTCTTC
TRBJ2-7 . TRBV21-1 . CASSNMPGLAGDHSYEQYF TGTGCCAGCAGCAACATGCCGGGACTAGCGGGAGACCACTCCTACGAGCAGTACTTC
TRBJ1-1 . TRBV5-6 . CASSLNRNTEAFF TGTGCCAGCAGCTTGAACAGGAACACTGAAGCTTTCTTT
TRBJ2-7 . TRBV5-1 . CASSLEAPYEQYF TGCGCCAGCAGCTTGGAGGCTCCTTACGAGCAGTACTTC
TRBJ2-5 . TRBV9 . CASNEEGQETQYF TGTGCCAGCAATGAGGAGGGCCAAGAGACCCAGTACTTC
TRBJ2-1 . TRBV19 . CASSIGHSSYNEQFF TGTGCCAGTAGTATCGGCCACAGCTCCTACAATGAGCAGTTCTTC